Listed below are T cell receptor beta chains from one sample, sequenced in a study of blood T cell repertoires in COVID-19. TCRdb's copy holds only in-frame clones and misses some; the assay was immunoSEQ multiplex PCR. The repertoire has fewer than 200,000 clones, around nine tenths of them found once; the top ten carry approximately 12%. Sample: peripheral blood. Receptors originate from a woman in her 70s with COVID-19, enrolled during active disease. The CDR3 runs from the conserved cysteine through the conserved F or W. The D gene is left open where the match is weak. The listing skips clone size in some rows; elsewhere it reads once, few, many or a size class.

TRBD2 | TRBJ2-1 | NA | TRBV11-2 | CASSLVSGGVDEQFF | TGTGCCAGCAGCTTGGTCAGCGGGGGAGTAGATGAGCAGTTCTTC
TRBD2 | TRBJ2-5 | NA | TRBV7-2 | CASSLWTSKGEETQYF | TGTGCCAGCAGCCTATGGACTAGCAAGGGGGAAGAGACCCAGTACTTC
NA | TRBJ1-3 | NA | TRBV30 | CAWTPGAGNTIYF | TGTGCCTGGACCCCAGGGGCTGGAAACACCATATATTTT
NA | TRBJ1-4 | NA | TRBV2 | CASTRGSGEKLFF | TGTGCCAGCACAAGGGGTTCCGGGGAAAAACTGTTTTTT
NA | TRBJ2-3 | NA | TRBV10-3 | CAISEQASTDTQYF | TGTGCCATCAGTGAGCAGGCCAGCACAGATACGCAGTATTTT
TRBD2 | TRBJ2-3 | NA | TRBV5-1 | CASSLLGGSIGDTQYF | TGCGCCAGCAGCCTCCTTGGCGGGAGTATCGGAGATACGCAGTATTTT
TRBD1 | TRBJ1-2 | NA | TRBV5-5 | CASTDRGRLIGYGYTF | TGTGCCAGCACGGACAGGGGGCGCCTAATAGGGTATGGCTACACCTTC
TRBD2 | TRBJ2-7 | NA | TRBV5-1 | CASSIGLVSYEQYF | TGCGCCAGCAGCATTGGACTAGTAAGCTACGAGCAGTACTTC
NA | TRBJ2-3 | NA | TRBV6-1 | CASSQASGSTDTQYF | TGTGCCAGCAGTCAAGCCAGCGGGAGCACAGATACGCAGTATTTT
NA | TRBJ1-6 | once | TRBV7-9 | CASSRGKVNSPLHF | TGTGCCAGCAGCCGGGGAAAGGTGAATTCACCCCTCCACTTT
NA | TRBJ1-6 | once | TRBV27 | CASNQGYNSPLHF | TGTGCCAGCAACCAGGGGTATAATTCACCCCTCCACTTT
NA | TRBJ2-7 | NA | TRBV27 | CASSPHRGEQYF | TGTGCCAGCAGTCCCCATAGGGGGGAGCAGTACTTC
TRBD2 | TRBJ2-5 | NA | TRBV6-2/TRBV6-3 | CASSDGLAGGTSQQETQYF | TGTGCCAGCAGCGACGGACTAGCGGGAGGGACCTCACAACAAGAGACCCAGTACTTC
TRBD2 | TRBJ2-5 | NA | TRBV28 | CASSRSGGRETQYF | TGTGCCAGCAGTCGGAGCGGGGGGCGGGAGACCCAGTACTTC
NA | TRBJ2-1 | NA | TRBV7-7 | CASSRTGGNEQFF | TGTGCTAGCAGTCGAACAGGTGGCAATGAGCAGTTCTTC
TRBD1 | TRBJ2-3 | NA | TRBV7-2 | CASRPGGGTDTQYF | TGTGCCAGCAGACCAGGGGGCGGCACAGATACGCAGTATTTT
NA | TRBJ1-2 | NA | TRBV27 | CASSFTGASALYTF | TGTGCCAGCAGTTTCACCGGAGCCTCGGCCCTTTACACCTTC